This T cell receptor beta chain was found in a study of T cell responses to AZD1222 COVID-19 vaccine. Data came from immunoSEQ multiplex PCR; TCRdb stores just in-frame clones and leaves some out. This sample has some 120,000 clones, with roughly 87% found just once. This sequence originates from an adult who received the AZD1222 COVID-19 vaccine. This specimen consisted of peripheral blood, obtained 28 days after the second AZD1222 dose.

The CDR3 nucleotides are TGTGCCAGCATGAGGACTAGCGGTTCCTACGAGCAGTACTTC. Translation: CASMRTSGSYEQYF. The chain combines TRBV6-5 with TRBJ2-7, with 10 bases fitting TRBD2. This CDR3 is built from 14 residues. CDR1 is MNHEY and CDR2 is SVGAGI in the germline V gene. V shed 7 bases and J 1 base; nucleotides not matched to a gene: 4.